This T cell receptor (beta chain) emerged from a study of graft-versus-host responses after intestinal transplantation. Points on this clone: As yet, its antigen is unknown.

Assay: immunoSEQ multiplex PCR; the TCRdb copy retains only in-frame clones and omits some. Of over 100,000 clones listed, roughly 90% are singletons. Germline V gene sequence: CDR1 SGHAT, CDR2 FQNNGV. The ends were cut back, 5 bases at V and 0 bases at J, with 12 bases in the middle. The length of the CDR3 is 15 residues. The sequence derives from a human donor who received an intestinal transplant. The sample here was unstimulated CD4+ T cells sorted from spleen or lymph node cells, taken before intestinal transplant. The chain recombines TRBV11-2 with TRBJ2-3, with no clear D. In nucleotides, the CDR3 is TGTGCCAGCAGCCTAGGGCTGGAGAGCACAGATACGCAGTATTTT. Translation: CASSLGLESTDTQYF.